This T cell receptor beta chain derives from a study of cytomegalovirus exposure and HLA in healthy donors. General study results and limits: Several of the most significant clusters appeared, in a later analysis, to be linked to common viral pathogens.

With 60 Vbeta and 13 Jbeta primers, the PCR was carried out. The data were produced by immunoSEQ multiplex PCR, yet TCRdb's version contains in-frame clones alone and is incomplete. The top ten hold 1.5% of the sample, which has about 160,000 clones, about 81% seen once. CDR1 and CDR2 (germline): PRHDT, FYEKMQ (reference sequence). The CDR3 consists of 15 residues. V gave up 5 bases and J gave up 0 bases; unmatched junction bases: 7. With regard to this clone: Its antigen is as yet unknown.

The origin of this receptor is a girl aged 10 to 17 in good health and CMV-seropositive. Sequencing used PBMCs. This sequence joins TRBV13 and TRBJ2-7, with 7 bases that match TRBD2. The CDR3 loop is CASSGRTRGSYEQYF. The CDR3 DNA reads as TGTGCCAGCAGCGGCCGGACTAGGGGCTCCTACGAGCAGTACTTC.